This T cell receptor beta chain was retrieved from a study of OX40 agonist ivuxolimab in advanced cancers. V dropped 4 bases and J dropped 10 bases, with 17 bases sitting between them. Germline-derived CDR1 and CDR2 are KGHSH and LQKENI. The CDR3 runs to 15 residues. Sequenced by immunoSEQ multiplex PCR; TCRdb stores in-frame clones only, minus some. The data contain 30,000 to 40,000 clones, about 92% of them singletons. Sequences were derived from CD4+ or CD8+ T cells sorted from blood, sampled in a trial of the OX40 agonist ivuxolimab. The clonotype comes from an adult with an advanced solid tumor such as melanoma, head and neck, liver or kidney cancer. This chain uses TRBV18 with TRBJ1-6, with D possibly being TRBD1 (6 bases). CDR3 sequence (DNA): TGTGCCAGCTCACAAGCGGGGGGCCAAGGATCACCCCTCCACTTT. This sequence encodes CASSQAGGQGSPLHF.